This T cell receptor (beta chain) came from a study of human T cells and chemical hapten exposure. Study-wide background: Diphenylcyclopropenone, dosed weekly to the scalp, was given to patients throughout the roughly 25-week study.

The library tagged individual cDNA molecules with unique molecular identifiers. TCRdb analysed the RACE reads with MiXCR anew, one entry per CDR3 protein. The sample has about 85,000 distinct CDR3 sequences; roughly 10% are singletons. Germline loops: CDR1 LGHDT, CDR2 YNNKEL (reference sequence). CDR3 size: 15 residues. The ends were cut back, 4 bases at V and 3 bases at J, with 15 bases in the middle. This clonotype came up a few times. The time point was: patch test 2, 6 weeks after DPC sensitization. Treatment in this sample: therapeutic diphenylcyclopropenone sensitization with weekly scalp DPC. The starting material was whole blood, obtained in connection with sensitization to the hapten diphenylcyclopropenone (DPC). This chain connects TRBV3-1 to TRBJ1-1; no clear D. This TCR came from a man between 18 and 29 years old with alopecia areata. Some clones in this sample may be carry-over from other donors' samples. CDR3 region: CASSPGGPFDTEAFF. CDR3 bases: TGTGCCAGCAGCCCGGGCGGGCCGTTTGACACTGAAGCTTTCTTT.